This passage covers 17 T cell receptor beta chains from one sample sequenced in a study of T cell repertoires in cytomegalovirus infection. TCRdb passed the reads through MiXCR, listing each CDR3 protein once. The table records roughly 600,000 distinct CDR3 sequences, 24% of them present only once. Material for sequencing was CD8+ T cells from PBMCs. These receptors all stem from a human donor in good health (CMV status not recorded). Some clones in this sample may be carry-over from other donors' samples.

In this sample, this clonotype turned up a few times. The J gene is TRBJ1-6, the V gene TRBV9, with D possibly being TRBD1 (5 bases). Per germline, CDR1 SGDLS and CDR2 YYNGEE. The germline V and J ends were trimmed by 4 bases and 6 bases, with 14 bases remaining between them. The CDR3 is 15 amino acids. The CDR3 is CASSPKGLPNSPLHF. The CDR3 DNA sequence: TGTGCCAGCAGCCCTAAGGGGCTCCCTAATTCACCCCTCCACTTT. The full variable domain, its missing parts supplied by reference TRBV9 and TRBJ1-6, is DSGVTQTPKHLITATGQRVTLRCSPRSGDLSVYWYQQSLDQGLQFLIQYYNGEERAKGNILERFSAQQFPDLHSELNLSSLELGDSALYFCASSPKGLPNSPLHFGNGTRLTVT.

On this clonotype itself: It may be a read error: a sequence one base away is much more abundant. The V call is TRBV7-2, the J call TRBJ2-5, with 8 bases fitting TRBD2. The CDR3 is made up of 16 amino acids. V gave up 5 bases and J gave up 1 base; unmatched junction bases: 9. CDR1 and CDR2 from the germline V gene are SGHTA and FQGNSA. CDR3 sequence reads: CASSQGLVGSQETQYF. The CDR3 coding sequence is TGTGCCAGCAGCCAGGGACTAGTGGGATCCCAAGAGACCCAGTACTTC.

A remark on this clonotype: Compared with germline, one end of the junction differs, possibly owing to a read error. V usage is TRBV11-2 and J usage is TRBJ1-1, with 7 bases that match TRBD1. CDR1 SGHAT and CDR2 FQNNGV come from the germline V gene. The CDR3 covers 12 residues. This chain's CDR3 is CANSPQGTEAFF. The DNA for the CDR3 is TGTGCCAACAGCCCACAGGGGACTGAAGCTTTCTTT.

The V and J genes are TRBV4-1 and TRBJ2-1, with 10 positions matching TRBD2. The length of the CDR3 is 15 residues. Germline CDR1 MGHRA, CDR2 YSYEKL. Trimming cost V 3 bases and J 4 bases; bases outside gene matches: 3. The CDR3 bases are TGCGCCAGCAGCCATCTACTAGCGGGGTACAATGAGCAGTTCTTC. It yields the protein CASSHLLAGYNEQFF.

The rearrangement links TRBV9 to TRBJ2-2, with D possibly TRBD2 on 6 matching bases. V was cut by 0 bases and J by 1 base, with 16 bases left in between. Germline loops: CDR1 SGDLS, CDR2 YYNGEE. This CDR3 contains 18 residues. The chain's CDR3 is CASSVGFSGVRNTGELFF. Here the CDR3 DNA reads TGTGCCAGCAGCGTAGGGTTTTCGGGGGTCCGGAACACCGGGGAGCTGTTTTTT. Full variable domain (remainder filled in from reference TRBV9 and TRBJ2-2): DSGVTQTPKHLITATGQRVTLRCSPRSGDLSVYWYQQSLDQGLQFLIQYYNGEERAKGNILERFSAQQFPDLHSELNLSSLELGDSALYFCASSVGFSGVRNTGELFFGEGSRLTVL.

The gene calls are TRBV6-1 and TRBJ2-1; D gene uncertain. V lost 1 base, J lost 9 bases, and 4 bases lay in between. The germline V gene encodes CDR1 MNHNS and CDR2 SASEGT. There are 11 residues in the CDR3. The DNA of the CDR3 is TGTGCCAGCAGTGAAGGGTTTGAGCAGTTCTTC. It encodes CASSEGFEQFF.

The chain combines TRBV20-1 with TRBJ2-3; 9 positions match TRBD1. V gave up 5 bases and J gave up 2 bases; unmatched junction bases: 8. This CDR3 spans 15 amino acids. Per the germline V gene, CDR1 is DFQATT and CDR2 is SNEGSKA (reference sequence). In nucleotides, the CDR3 is TGCAGTGCTCTTGCAGGGACAGGGTCCACAGATACGCAGTATTTT. Translating gives CSALAGTGSTDTQYF.

The chain recombines TRBV6-6 with TRBJ1-2; a weak D match, TRBD1 (6 bases). Trimming took off 5 bases at V and 4 bases at J, with 14 bases between the two ends. CDR1 MNHNY and CDR2 SVGAGI come from the germline V gene (reference sequence). The length of the CDR3 is 14 residues. In DNA form, the CDR3 reads TGTGCCAGCAGTGAGCGGGACACTCGCTATGGCTACACCTTC. It is translated as CASSERDTRYGYTF.

This clonotype was detected only a few times. The gene calls are TRBV7-6 and TRBJ2-1, with D perhaps TRBD2 (6 bases). The germline CDR1 and CDR2 sequences are SGHVS and FNYEAQ. The CDR3 has 15 residues. The ends were cut back, 5 bases at V and 4 bases at J, with 15 bases in the middle. The CDR3: CASSTDSGSYNEQFF. CDR3 in DNA: TGTGCCAGCAGCACGGATAGCGGTTCGTACAATGAGCAGTTCTTC. Based on the CDR3 plus reference TRBV7-6 and TRBJ2-1, the full variable domain is GAGVSQSPRYKVTKRGQDVALRCDPISGHVSLYWYRQALGQGPEFLTYFNYEAQQDKSGLPNDRFSAERPEGSISTLTIQRTEQRDSAMYRCASSTDSGSYNEQFFGPGTRLTVL.

The rearrangement joins TRBV20-1 to TRBJ2-5, with a weak D call TRBD2 (6 bases). The CDR3 length is 13 residues. Per the germline V gene, CDR1 is DFQATT and CDR2 is SNEGSKA (reference sequence). With 3 bases removed from V and 4 bases from J, the gap between germline ends came to 12 bases. The CDR3 is CSASSEGGETQYF. CDR3 nucleotides: TGCAGTGCTAGTTCGGAGGGAGGAGAGACCCAGTACTTC.

This clonotype was seen at least ten times. This sequence joins TRBV6-6 and TRBJ2-1; 10 bases map to TRBD2. J was trimmed by 8 bases and V by 7 bases; bases with no gene match: 2. This CDR3 spans 12 amino acids. The germline V gene encodes CDR1 MNHNY and CDR2 SVGAGI (reference sequence). The chain's CDR3 is CASTLAGDEQFF. The CDR3 bases are TGTGCCAGCACCCTAGCGGGGGATGAGCAGTTCTTC.

This clonotype was found many times. The chain couples TRBV7-8 to TRBJ1-5, with TRBD1 matching over 8 bases. The ends lost 4 bases at V and 2 bases at J; junction bases unmatched: 7. The CDR3 consists of 16 residues. The V gene's germline CDR1 is SGHVS and CDR2 FQNEAQ. This CDR3 is CASSSGQGGGNQPQHF. The CDR3 bases are TGTGCCAGCAGCTCAGGACAGGGTGGCGGCAATCAGCCCCAGCATTTT.

For this clonotype: A much larger clone lies one base from this, so it may be a read error. The chain couples TRBV7-3 to TRBJ2-1; the match to TRBD1 covers 9 bases. The CDR3 contains 15 residues. CDR1 SGHTA and CDR2 FQGTGA come from the germline V gene. CDR3 coding DNA: TGTGTCAGCAGCCGACCGGGACAGGGCGTGATGGAGCAGTTCTTC. Protein sequence: CVSSRPGQGVMEQFF.

The chain uses TRBV13 and TRBJ2-2, with a weak D call TRBD1 (5 bases). The CDR3 contains 14 residues. V was clipped by 8 bases and J by 5 bases, with 15 bases between them. Germline lookup yields CDR1 PRHDT and CDR2 FYEKMQ (reference sequence). CDR3 in DNA: TGTGCCAGCGGTCAGGGCAGATCGACCGGGGAGCTGTTTTTT. It is translated as CASGQGRSTGELFF.

This clonotype was seen a handful of times. The chain links TRBV20-1 to TRBJ1-1; D is possibly TRBD1 (5 bases). The length of the CDR3 is 13 residues. Trimming removed 1 base at V and 7 bases at J, with 13 bases between. Germline V gene data show CDR1 as DFQATT and CDR2 as SNEGSKA (reference sequence). The DNA of the CDR3 is TGCAGTGCTAGAGTGGGACCGATTAATGAAGCTTTCTTT. Residues: CSARVGPINEAFF.

This clonotype was picked up one time. This chain connects TRBV5-6 to TRBJ2-7; 11 bases match TRBD2. J lost 3 bases, V lost 4 bases, and 12 bases had no gene match. Germline V CDR1 and CDR2: SGHDT, YYEEEE. The CDR3 length is 17 residues. CDR3 bases: TGTGCCAGCAGCCCTAAGGGGCTAGCGGGGGGCCTCTACGAGCAGTACGTC. It yields the protein CASSPKGLAGGLYEQYV.

The chain combines TRBV2 with TRBJ2-3, with TRBD2 identical over 8 bases. Germline trimming cut 9 bases from V and 1 base from J; bases unmatched to any gene: 6. CDR3 length: 14 residues. Germline assignment: CDR1 SNHLY and CDR2 FYNNEI. The CDR3 region is CARGVAGRTDTQYF. The CDR3 region has the DNA TGTGCCAGGGGGGTAGCGGGGCGCACAGATACGCAGTATTTT. The full variable domain, its missing parts supplied by reference TRBV2 and TRBJ2-3, is EPEVTQTPSHQVTQMGQEVILRCVPISNHLYFYWYRQILGQKVEFLVSFYNNEISEKSEIFDDQFSVERPDGSNFTLKIRSTKLEDSAMYFCARGVAGRTDTQYFGPGTRLTVL.